A single sample gave rise to the 2 T cell receptor beta chains below, sequenced in a study of T cell repertoires in cytomegalovirus infection. TCRdb re-analysed the reads in MiXCR, keeping a single row per CDR3 protein. The sample shows about 400,000 distinct CDR3 sequences, approximately 35% of them seen only once. No antigens are known for them. The sequencing here drew on cultured PBMCs, taken from culture after CMV antigen stimulation. The receptors here all came from a human donor in good health (CMV status not recorded). Some clones in this sample may be carry-over from other donors' samples.

The chain employs TRBV7-9 and TRBJ2-5; 9 bases match TRBD2. The ends lost 1 base at V and 5 bases at J; junction bases unmatched: 14. The CDR3 spans 18 residues. Per the germline V gene, CDR1 is SEHNR and CDR2 is FQNEAQ (reference sequence). CDR3 nucleotides: TGTGCCAGCAGCTTAGTGCCCCTAGCGGGAACCCTAGGGGAGACCCAGTACTTC. Translated: CASSLVPLAGTLGETQYF.

V gene TRBV7-2 combines with J gene TRBJ2-1; possible D gene TRBD2, 5 bases. Germline assignment: CDR1 SGHTA and CDR2 FQGNSA. The CDR3 length is 14 residues. Between the trimmed V and J ends, which lost 5 bases and 9 bases, there was a span of 17 bases. The CDR3 nucleotides are TGTGCCAGCAGCCCGGACTTGCGGGCCTCTGAGCAGTTCTTC. This translates into CASSPDLRASEQFF. The whole variable domain, filled in from reference TRBV7-2 and TRBJ2-1, reads GAGVSQSPSNKVTEKGKDVELRCDPISGHTALYWYRQSLGQGLEFLIYFQGNSAPDKSGLPSDRFSAERTGGSVSTLTIQRTQQEDSAVYLCASSPDLRASEQFFGPGTRLTVL.